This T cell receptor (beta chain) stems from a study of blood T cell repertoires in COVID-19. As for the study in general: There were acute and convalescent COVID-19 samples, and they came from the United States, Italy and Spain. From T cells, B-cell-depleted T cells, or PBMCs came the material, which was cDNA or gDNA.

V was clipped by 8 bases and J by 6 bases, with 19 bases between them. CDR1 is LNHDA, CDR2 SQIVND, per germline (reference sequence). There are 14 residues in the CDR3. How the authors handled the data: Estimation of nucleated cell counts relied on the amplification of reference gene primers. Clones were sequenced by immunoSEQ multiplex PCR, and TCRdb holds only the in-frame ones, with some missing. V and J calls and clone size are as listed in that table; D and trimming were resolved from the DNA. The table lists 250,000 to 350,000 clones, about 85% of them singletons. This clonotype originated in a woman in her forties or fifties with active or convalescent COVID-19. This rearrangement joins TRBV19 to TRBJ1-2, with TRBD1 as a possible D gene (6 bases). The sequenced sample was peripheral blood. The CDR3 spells CASRRARDIDGYTF. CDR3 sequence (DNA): TGTGCCAGTCGTAGGGCCAGGGACATTGATGGCTACACCTTC.